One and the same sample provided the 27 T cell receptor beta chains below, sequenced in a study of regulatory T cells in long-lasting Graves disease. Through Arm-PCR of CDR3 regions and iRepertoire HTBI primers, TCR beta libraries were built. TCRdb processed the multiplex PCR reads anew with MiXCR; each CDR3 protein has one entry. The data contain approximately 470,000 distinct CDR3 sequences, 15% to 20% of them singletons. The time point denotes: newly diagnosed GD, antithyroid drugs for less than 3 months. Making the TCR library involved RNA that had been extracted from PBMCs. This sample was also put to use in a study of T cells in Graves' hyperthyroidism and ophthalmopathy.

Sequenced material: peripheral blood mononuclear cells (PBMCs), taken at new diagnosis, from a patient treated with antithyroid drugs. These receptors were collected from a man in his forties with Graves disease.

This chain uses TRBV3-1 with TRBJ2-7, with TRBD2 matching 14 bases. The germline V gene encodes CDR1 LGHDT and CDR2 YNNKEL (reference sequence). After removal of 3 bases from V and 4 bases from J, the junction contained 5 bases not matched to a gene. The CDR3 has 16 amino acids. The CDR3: CASSHLGTSGSYEQYF. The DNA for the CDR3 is TGTGCCAGCAGCCACCTCGGGACTAGCGGGAGTTACGAGCAGTACTTC.

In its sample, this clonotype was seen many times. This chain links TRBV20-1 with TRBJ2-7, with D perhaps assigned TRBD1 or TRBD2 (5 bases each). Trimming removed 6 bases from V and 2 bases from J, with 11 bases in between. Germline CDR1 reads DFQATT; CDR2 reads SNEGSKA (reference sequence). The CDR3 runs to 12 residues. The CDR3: CSAERDPYEQYF. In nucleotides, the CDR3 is TGCAGTGCCGAACGGGACCCCTACGAGCAGTACTTC.

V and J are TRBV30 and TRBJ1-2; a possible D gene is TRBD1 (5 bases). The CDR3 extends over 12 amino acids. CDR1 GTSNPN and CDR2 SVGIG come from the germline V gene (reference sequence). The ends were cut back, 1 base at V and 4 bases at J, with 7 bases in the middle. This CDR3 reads CAWSAGSYGYTF. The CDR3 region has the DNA TGTGCCTGGAGTGCAGGGAGCTATGGCTACACCTTC.

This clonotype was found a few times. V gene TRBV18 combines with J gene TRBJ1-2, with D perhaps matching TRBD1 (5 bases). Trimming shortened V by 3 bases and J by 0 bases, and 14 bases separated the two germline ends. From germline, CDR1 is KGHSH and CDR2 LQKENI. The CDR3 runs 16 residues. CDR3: CASSPETGGSNYGYTF. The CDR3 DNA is TGTGCCAGCTCACCCGAAACGGGGGGTTCTAACTATGGCTACACCTTC.

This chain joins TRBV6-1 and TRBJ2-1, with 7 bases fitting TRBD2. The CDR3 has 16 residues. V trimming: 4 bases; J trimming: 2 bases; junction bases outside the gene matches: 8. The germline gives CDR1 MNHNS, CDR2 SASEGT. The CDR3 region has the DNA TGTGCCAGCAGTGTGCATATGGGGGGGACCTACAATGAGCAGTTCTTC. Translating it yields CASSVHMGGTYNEQFF.

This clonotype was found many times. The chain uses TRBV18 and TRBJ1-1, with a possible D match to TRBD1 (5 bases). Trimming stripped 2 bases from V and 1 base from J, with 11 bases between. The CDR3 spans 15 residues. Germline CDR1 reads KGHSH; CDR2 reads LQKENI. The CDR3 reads CASSPSADTNTEAFF. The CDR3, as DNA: TGTGCCAGCTCACCAAGTGCGGACACGAACACTGAAGCTTTCTTT.

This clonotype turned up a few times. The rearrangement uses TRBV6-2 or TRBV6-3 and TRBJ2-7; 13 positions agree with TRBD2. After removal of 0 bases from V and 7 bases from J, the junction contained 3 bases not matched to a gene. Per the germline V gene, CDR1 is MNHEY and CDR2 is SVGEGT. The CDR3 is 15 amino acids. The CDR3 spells CASSYSGLAGVEQYF. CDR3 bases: TGTGCCAGCAGTTACTCCGGACTAGCGGGAGTTGAGCAGTACTTC.

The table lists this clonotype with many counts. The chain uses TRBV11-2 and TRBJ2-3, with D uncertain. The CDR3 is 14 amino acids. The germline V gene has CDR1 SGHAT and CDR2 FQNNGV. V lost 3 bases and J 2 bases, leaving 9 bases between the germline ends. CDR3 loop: CASSFAVLTDTQYF. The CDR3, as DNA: TGTGCCAGCAGCTTTGCGGTACTCACAGATACGCAGTATTTT.

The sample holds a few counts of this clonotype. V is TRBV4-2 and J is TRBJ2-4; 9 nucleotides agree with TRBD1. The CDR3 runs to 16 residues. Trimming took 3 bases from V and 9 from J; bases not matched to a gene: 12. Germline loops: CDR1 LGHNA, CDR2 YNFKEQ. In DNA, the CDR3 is TGTGCCAGCAGCCACGAAAGGACAGGGGCGCGAGTCATTCAGTACTTC. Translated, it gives CASSHERTGARVIQYF.

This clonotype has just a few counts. CDR3 region: CASSLAGQGQYEQYF. DNA for the CDR3: TGTGCCAGCAGCTTAGCCGGACAGGGCCAATACGAGCAGTACTTC. The chain couples TRBV11-3 to TRBJ2-7; 8 positions agree with TRBD1. J gave up 4 bases and V 1 base, and 6 bases lay outside the gene matches. The CDR3 spans 15 residues. CDR1 SGHNT and CDR2 YENEEA come from the germline V gene.

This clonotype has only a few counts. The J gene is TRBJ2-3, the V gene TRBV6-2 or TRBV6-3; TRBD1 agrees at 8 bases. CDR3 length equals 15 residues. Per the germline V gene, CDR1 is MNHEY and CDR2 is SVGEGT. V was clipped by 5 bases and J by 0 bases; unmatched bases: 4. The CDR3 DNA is TGTGCCAGCAGTCCTCAGGGGGCAAGCACAGATACGCAGTATTTT. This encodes CASSPQGASTDTQYF.

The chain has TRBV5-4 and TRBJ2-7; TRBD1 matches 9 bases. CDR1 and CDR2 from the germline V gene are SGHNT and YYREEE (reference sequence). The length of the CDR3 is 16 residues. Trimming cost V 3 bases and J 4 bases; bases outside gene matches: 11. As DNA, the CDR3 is TGTGCCAGCAGCTCGGTTTACCGGGACAGGGTGTACGAGCAGTACTTC. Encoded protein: CASSSVYRDRVYEQYF.

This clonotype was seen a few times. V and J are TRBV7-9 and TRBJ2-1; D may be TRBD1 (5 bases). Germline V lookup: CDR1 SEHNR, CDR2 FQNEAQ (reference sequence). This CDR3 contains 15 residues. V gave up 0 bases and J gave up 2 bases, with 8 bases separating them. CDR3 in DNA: TGTGCCAGCAGCTTAGCCAGGGTAACCTACAATGAGCAGTTCTTC. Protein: CASSLARVTYNEQFF.

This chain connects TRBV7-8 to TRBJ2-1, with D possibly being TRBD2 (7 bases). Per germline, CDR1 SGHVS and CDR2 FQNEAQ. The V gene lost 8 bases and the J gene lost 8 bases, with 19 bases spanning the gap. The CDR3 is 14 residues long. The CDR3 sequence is CASELRRGGHEQFF. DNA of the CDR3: TGTGCCAGCGAATTGCGGAGGGGGGGTCATGAGCAGTTCTTC.

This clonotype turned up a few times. The CDR3 loop reads CASPTTVAKNIQYF. In nucleotides, the CDR3 is TGTGCCAGCCCTACAACAGTAGCCAAAAACATTCAGTACTTC. The rearrangement joins TRBV5-6 to TRBJ2-4; unclear D gene. The CDR3 contains 14 residues. From germline, CDR1 is SGHDT and CDR2 YYEEEE. The ends were cut back, 7 bases at V and 0 bases at J, with 11 bases in the middle.

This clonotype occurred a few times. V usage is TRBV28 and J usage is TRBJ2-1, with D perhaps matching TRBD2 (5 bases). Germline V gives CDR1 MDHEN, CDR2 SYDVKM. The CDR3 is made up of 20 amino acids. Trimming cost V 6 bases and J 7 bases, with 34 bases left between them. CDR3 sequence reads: CASSFPTGWPDSISTNEQFF. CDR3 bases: TGTGCCAGCAGCTTCCCAACGGGTTGGCCGGACTCCATCTCTACAAATGAGCAGTTCTTC. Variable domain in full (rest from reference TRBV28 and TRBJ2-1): DVKVTQSSRYLVKRTGEKVFLECVQDMDHENMFWYRQDPGLGLRLIYFSYDVKMKEKGDIPEGYSVSREKKERFSLILESASTNQTSMYLCASSFPTGWPDSISTNEQFFGPGTRLTVL.

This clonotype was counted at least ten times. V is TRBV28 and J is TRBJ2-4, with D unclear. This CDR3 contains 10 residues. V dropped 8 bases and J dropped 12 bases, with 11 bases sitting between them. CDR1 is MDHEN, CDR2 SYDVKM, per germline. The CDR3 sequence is CASGAPSQYF. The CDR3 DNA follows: TGTGCCAGCGGCGCCCCCTCTCAGTACTTC.

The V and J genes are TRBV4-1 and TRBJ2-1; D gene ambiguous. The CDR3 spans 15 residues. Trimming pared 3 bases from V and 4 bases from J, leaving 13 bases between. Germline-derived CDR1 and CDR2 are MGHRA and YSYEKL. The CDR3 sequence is CASSQPVKRYNEQFF. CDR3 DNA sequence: TGCGCCAGCAGCCAGCCGGTGAAGAGGTACAATGAGCAGTTCTTC.

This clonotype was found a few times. CDR3 DNA: TGTGCCAGCAGCCCGAGGACTAGCGGGATCGATGAGCAGTTCTTC. Translated: CASSPRTSGIDEQFF. This chain connects TRBV7-9 to TRBJ2-1, with 12 bases fitting TRBD2. This CDR3 contains 15 residues. In germline, CDR1 is SEHNR, CDR2 FQNEAQ (reference sequence). V lost 5 bases and J lost 8; bases outside the gene matches: 7. The whole variable domain, filled in from reference TRBV7-9 and TRBJ2-1, reads DTGVSQNPRHKITKRGQNVTFRCDPISEHNRLYWYRQTLGQGPEFLTYFQNEAQLEKSRLLSDRFSAERPKGSFSTLEIQRTEQGDSAMYLCASSPRTSGIDEQFFGPGTRLTVL.

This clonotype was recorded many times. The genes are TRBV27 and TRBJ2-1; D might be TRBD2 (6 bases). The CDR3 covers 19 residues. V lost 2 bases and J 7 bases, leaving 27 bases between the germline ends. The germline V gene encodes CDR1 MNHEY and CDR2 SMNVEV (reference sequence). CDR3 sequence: CASSLLPGRGGNVRNEQFF. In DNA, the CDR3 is TGTGCCAGCAGTTTACTGCCTGGGCGCGGCGGGAATGTGAGGAATGAGCAGTTCTTC.

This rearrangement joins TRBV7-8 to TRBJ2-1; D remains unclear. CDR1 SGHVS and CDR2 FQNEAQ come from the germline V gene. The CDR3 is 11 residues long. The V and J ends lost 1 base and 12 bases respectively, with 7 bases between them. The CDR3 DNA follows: TGTGCCAGCAGCTTAGTGGGCGGGCAGTTCTTC. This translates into CASSLVGGQFF.

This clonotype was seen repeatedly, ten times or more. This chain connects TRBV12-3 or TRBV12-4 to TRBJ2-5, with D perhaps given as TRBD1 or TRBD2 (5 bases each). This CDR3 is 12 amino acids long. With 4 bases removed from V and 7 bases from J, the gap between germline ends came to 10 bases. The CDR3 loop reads CASSSGATTQYF. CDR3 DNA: TGTGCCAGCAGTTCCGGGGCTACGACCCAGTACTTC.

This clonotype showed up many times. The CDR3 region has the DNA TGTGCCAGCTCATCAAAGTCAGACGAAAAACTGTTTTTT. Its translation is CASSSKSDEKLFF. The rearrangement joins TRBV18 to TRBJ1-4; D not certain. Germline loops: CDR1 KGHSH, CDR2 LQKENI. Trimming stripped 5 bases from V and 8 bases from J, with 12 bases between. The CDR3 runs 13 residues. The complete variable domain, with remaining parts taken from reference TRBV18 and TRBJ1-4, reads NAGVMQNPRHLVRRRGQEARLRCSPMKGHSHVYWYRQLPEEGLKFMVYLQKENIIDESGMPKERFSAEFPKEGPSILRIQQVVRGDSAAYFCASSSKSDEKLFFGSGTQLSVL.

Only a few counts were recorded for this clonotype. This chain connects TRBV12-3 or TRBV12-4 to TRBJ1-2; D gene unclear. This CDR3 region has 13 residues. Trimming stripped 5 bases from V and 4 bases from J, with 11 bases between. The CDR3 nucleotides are TGTGCCAGCAGTGCCGCGATCGGCTATGGCTACACCTTC. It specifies CASSAAIGYGYTF.

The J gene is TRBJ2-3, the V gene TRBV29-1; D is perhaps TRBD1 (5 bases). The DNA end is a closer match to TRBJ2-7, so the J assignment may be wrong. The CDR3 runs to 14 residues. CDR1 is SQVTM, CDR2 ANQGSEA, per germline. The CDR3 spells CSVAYRQSGYEQYF. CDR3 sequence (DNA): TGCAGCGTTGCCTATCGACAGAGTGGCTACGAGCAGTACTTC.

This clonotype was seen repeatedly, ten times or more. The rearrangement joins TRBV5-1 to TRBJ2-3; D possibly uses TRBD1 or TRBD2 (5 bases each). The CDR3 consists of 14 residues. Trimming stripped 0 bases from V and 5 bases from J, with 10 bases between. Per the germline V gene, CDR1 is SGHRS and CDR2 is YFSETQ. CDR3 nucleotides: TGCGCCAGCAGCTTGGAATGGGGGATAGATACGCAGTATTTT. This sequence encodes CASSLEWGIDTQYF.

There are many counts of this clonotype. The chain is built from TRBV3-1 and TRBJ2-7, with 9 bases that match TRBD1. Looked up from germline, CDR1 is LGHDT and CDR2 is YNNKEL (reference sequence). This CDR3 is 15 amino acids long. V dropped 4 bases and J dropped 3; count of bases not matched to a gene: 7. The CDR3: CASSRQGQGLYEQYF. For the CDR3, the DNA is TGTGCCAGCAGCCGACAGGGACAGGGTCTCTACGAGCAGTACTTC.